Listed below are T cell receptor beta chains from one sample, sequenced in a study of persistence of HIV-infected CD4 T cells. Their target antigens are unknown. Data came from immunoSEQ multiplex PCR; TCRdb stores just in-frame clones and leaves some out. The repertoire holds tens of thousands of clones, with approximately 91% as singletons. Sample: CD4+ T cells sorted from PBMCs after 18-hour stimulation, taken from a patient who received antiretroviral therapy. The receptors derive from an adult man with HIV who was CMV-seropositive. The CDR3 runs from the conserved cysteine through the conserved F or W. D genes are given only for firm matches. Rows give clone size only sometimes, using once, few, many, or a class for an expanded clone.

v_gene	j_gene	d_gene	abundance	CDR3nt	CDR3aa
TRBV3-1/TRBV3-2	TRBJ2-7	-	-	TGTGCCAGCAGCCAAGAAGGGGGGCCTACCTACGAGCAGTACTTC	CASSQEGGPTYEQYF
TRBV7-2	TRBJ2-5	TRBD2	-	TGTGCCAGCAGCCAGGGGGGGACTAGCGGACAAGAGACCCAGTACTTC	CASSQGGTSGQETQYF
TRBV5-1	TRBJ2-3	-	-	TGCGCCAGCAGCTCACTTGGAGCCCTTAGCACAGATACGCAGTATTTT	CASSSLGALSTDTQYF
TRBV6-6	TRBJ2-3	-	-	TGTGCCAGCAGTTACTCATCGGCTAGCACAGATACGCAGTATTTT	CASSYSSASTDTQYF
TRBV7-3	TRBJ2-3	TRBD2	-	TGTGCCAGCAGCCTTGGACTAGCGATAGATACGCAGTATTTT	CASSLGLAIDTQYF
TRBV6-2/TRBV6-3	TRBJ2-1	TRBD2	once	TGTGCCAGCAGTTTACTAGCGGGGAACTACAATGAGCAGTTCTTC	CASSLLAGNYNEQFF
TRBV18	TRBJ1-5	TRBD1	-	TGTGCCAGCTCACGCGAACAGGGGGCGTTAATTCAGCCCCAGCATTTT	CASSREQGALIQPQHF
TRBV5-1	TRBJ1-6	-	-	TGCGCCAGCAGCTTTAGGGGGAATAATTCACCCCTCCACTTT	CASSFRGNNSPLHF
TRBV5-1	TRBJ2-7	-	-	TGCGCCAGCAGCTTTTTAGACTGGCTAGCCTCCTACGAGCAGTACTTC	CASSFLDWLASYEQYF
TRBV9	TRBJ2-3	TRBD1	-	TGTGCCAGCAGCGAACAGGGGCACACAGATACGCAGTATTTT	CASSEQGHTDTQYF
TRBV11-3	TRBJ2-1	TRBD2	-	TGTGCCAGCAGCTTAGAGGCGGGGGGCTACAATGAGCAGTTCTTC	CASSLEAGGYNEQFF
TRBV21-1	TRBJ1-1	-	-	TGTGCCAGCAGCAAATTCGGACAGAACGTCAAGAACACTGAAGCTTTCTTT	CASSKFGQNVKNTEAFF
TRBV27	TRBJ2-1	TRBD2	once	TGTGCCAGCAGTTCTCGCGGACTAGCGGGGGGCAATGAGCAGTTCTTC	CASSSRGLAGGNEQFF
TRBV10-3	TRBJ1-5	-	-	TGTGCCATCAGTGCCCGGGGAGCGGATCAGCCCCAGCATTTT	CAISARGADQPQHF
TRBV2	TRBJ2-3	TRBD2	-	TGTGCCAGCAGTGAAATACGGGGGGGGACTGATACGCAGTATTTT	CASSEIRGGTDTQYF
TRBV2	TRBJ1-3	-	-	TGTGCCAGCAGTGGGGGCAGGGGCTCGGTCTCTGGAAACACCATATATTTT	CASSGGRGSVSGNTIYF
TRBV6-5	TRBJ2-2	-	-	TGTGCCAGCAGTCACGGACCCGCGGGCACCGGGGAGCTGTTTTTT	CASSHGPAGTGELFF
TRBV21-1	TRBJ2-2	-	-	TGTGCCAGCAGCCCCGACGGGCCTGCAGGGGAGCTGTTTTTT	CASSPDGPAGELFF
TRBV11-2	TRBJ1-3	TRBD1	once	TGTGCCAGCACCTTAAAGGGGGCAGTAAACACCATATATTTT	CASTLKGAVNTIYF
TRBV6-5	TRBJ2-2	TRBD2	-	TGTGCCAGCAGTTATGCGGGGGGGCCGCACGGGGAGCTGTTTTTT	CASSYAGGPHGELFF
TRBV18	TRBJ2-1	-	few	TGTGCCAGCTCACCAGGGTCCCCGGAGCAGTTCTTC	CASSPGSPEQFF
TRBV10-2	TRBJ1-2	TRBD1	once	TGCGCCAGCAGTACCCCGGACAGGGCCAAGGGTGGCTACACCTTC	CASSTPDRAKGGYTF
TRBV18	TRBJ2-7	-	-	TGTGCCAGCTCACCACCGACTATCCAAACCTACGAGCAGTACTTC	CASSPPTIQTYEQYF
TRBV2	TRBJ1-5	-	-	TGTGCCAGCAGGAGCACCGGGACGGGTAATCAGCCCCAGCATTTT	CASRSTGTGNQPQHF
TRBV12-5	TRBJ2-7	-	-	TGTGCTAGTGCCTCAAAGGGGTCCTACGAGCAGTACTTC	CASASKGSYEQYF
TRBV5-4	TRBJ2-3	-	-	TGTGCCAGCAGCTCGACGAGGTATGGCGGTACGCAGTATTTT	CASSSTRYGGTQYF
TRBV18	TRBJ2-7	TRBD1	-	TGTGCCAGCTCACCAGAGCCGGGACAGGGCGCCTACGAGCAGTACTTC	CASSPEPGQGAYEQYF
TRBV7-9	TRBJ2-7	TRBD1	-	TGTGCCAGCAGCAATGGACAGGCCGGACTCGAGCAGTACTTC	CASSNGQAGLEQYF
TRBV7-9	TRBJ1-1	-	-	TGTGCCAGCAGCTCCCGACGGGACGAAGGACCTTCTAACACTGAAGCTTTCTTT	CASSSRRDEGPSNTEAFF
TRBV21-1	TRBJ2-7	-	-	TGTGCCAGCAGCTCCAAGACAGGGAGGTCCTACGAGCAGTACTTC	CASSSKTGRSYEQYF
TRBV10-3	TRBJ1-6	-	-	TGTGCCATCAGTGAGTCGACTGCAGGGAACCGCTATAATTCACCCCTCCACTTT	CAISESTAGNRYNSPLHF
TRBV11-2	TRBJ1-5	TRBD1	-	TGTGCCAGCAGCCCTCAGACAGGGGGCTTGGAGCCCCAGCATTTT	CASSPQTGGLEPQHF
TRBV19	TRBJ1-2	-	-	TGTGCCAGTAGTTCGAGTCCCCCGCCGGGCGCGGACTATGGCTACACCTTC	CASSSSPPPGADYGYTF
TRBV5-1	TRBJ1-1	-	once	TGCGCCAGCAGCTCACTAGGAGGACGTGAAGCTTTCTTT	CASSSLGGREAFF
TRBV27	TRBJ2-3	TRBD2	-	TGTGCCAGCAGTTATAAGGCTAGCGGGGGGGCCCGGGTCACAGATACGCAGTATTTT	CASSYKASGGARVTDTQYF
TRBV28	TRBJ2-7	-	-	TGTGCCAGCAGGTCCTCTCGAACCCTATACGAGCAGTACTTC	CASRSSRTLYEQYF
TRBV28	TRBJ2-7	TRBD1	-	TGTGCCAGCAGTTTACCCGGGACAGGCTACGAGCAGTACTTC	CASSLPGTGYEQYF
TRBV28	TRBJ1-2	TRBD1	once	TGTGCCAGCAGTTTTAAATGGCGTCTTGCAGGGGGCCGACCTAACTATGGCTACACCTTC	CASSFKWRLAGGRPNYGYTF
TRBV28	TRBJ1-6	TRBD1	once	TGTGCCAGCAGTTTGGTCGGGACAGGGAGGTCACCCCTCCACTTT	CASSLVGTGRSPLHF
TRBV6-2/TRBV6-3	TRBJ2-2	TRBD2	-	TGTGCCAGCAGTTACCCCGGGACTAGCGGGGGGGCGAGCACCGGGGAGCTGTTTTTT	CASSYPGTSGGASTGELFF
TRBV28	TRBJ2-2	-	-	TGTGCCAGCAGTTTATTTCCAGGGACTAACACCGGGGAGCTGTTTTTT	CASSLFPGTNTGELFF
TRBV30	TRBJ2-2	-	-	TGTGCCTGGCAGGGGTTCCCCACCGGGGAGCTGTTTTTT	CAWQGFPTGELFF
TRBV7-2	TRBJ2-3	TRBD2	-	TGTGCCAGCAGCTTAGGGACTAGCGCAGATACGCAGTATTTT	CASSLGTSADTQYF
TRBV6-2/TRBV6-3	TRBJ1-1	-	-	TGTGCCAGCAGTTACCCTCAGCGGAACACTGAAGCTTTCTTT	CASSYPQRNTEAFF
TRBV5-5	TRBJ1-5	TRBD1	once	TGTGCCAGCAGCACCGGGTGGGACAGGGGGTATCAGCCCCAGCATTTT	CASSTGWDRGYQPQHF
TRBV7-2	TRBJ2-2	TRBD2	-	TGTGCCAGCAGCTTAGATCCTAGCGGGGAATCTCGGGGGGAGCTGTTTTTT	CASSLDPSGESRGELFF
TRBV6-1	TRBJ2-7	-	-	TGTGCCAGCAGTGAGCAACCCAGCTCCTACGAGCAGTACTTC	CASSEQPSSYEQYF
TRBV5-1	TRBJ2-1	-	once	TGCGCCAGCAGCTTAAGGGGGGGTGAGCAGTTCTTC	CASSLRGGEQFF
TRBV3-1/TRBV3-2	TRBJ2-3	-	-	TGTGCCACCCAGGAGGGGGGGTCTCGGGCTACAGATACGCAGTATTTT	CATQEGGSRATDTQYF
TRBV19	TRBJ1-1	-	-	TGTGCCAGTAGGGCCAGATCCCGGACTGAAGCTTTCTTT	CASRARSRTEAFF
TRBV7-9	TRBJ2-7	-	once	TGTGCCAGCGCAGCGCGGTACGAGCAGTACTTC	CASAARYEQYF
TRBV2	TRBJ1-4	-	-	TGTGCCAGCCAACAACAGGGTGCAACTAATGAAAAACTGTTTTTT	CASQQQGATNEKLFF
TRBV18	TRBJ2-7	TRBD1	-	TGTGCCAGCTCACCACCGACAGGGAACGAGCAGTACTTC	CASSPPTGNEQYF
TRBV28	TRBJ1-4	-	-	TGTGCCAGCAGTTCGTTGCAACTTAATGAAAAACTGTTTTTT	CASSSLQLNEKLFF